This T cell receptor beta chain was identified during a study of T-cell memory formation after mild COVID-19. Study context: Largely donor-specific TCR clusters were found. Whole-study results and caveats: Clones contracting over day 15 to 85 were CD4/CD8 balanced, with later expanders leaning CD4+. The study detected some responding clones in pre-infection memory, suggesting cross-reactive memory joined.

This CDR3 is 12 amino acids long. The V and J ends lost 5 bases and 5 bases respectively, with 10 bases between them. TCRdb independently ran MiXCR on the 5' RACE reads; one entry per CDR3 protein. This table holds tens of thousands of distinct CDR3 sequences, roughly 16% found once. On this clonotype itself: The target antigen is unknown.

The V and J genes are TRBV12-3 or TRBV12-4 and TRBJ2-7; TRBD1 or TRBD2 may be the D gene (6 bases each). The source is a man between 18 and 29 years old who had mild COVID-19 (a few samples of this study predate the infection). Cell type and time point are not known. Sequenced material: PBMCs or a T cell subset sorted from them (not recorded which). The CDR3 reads CASSRRGDEQYF. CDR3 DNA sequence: TGTGCCAGCAGTCGAAGGGGGGACGAGCAGTACTTC.